One sample yielded the 20 T cell receptor beta chains listed below, sequenced in a study of CD8 T cells in ankylosing spondylitis listed by TCRdb under 2017. What the work shows at the level of the full study, not this receptor alone: Blood from ankylosing spondylitis patients appeared to be characterized by a TCR beta motif made up of seven or eight highly homologous amino acid variants.

Library construction relied on 5' RACE. TCRdb records Illumina HiSeq 2500 as the sequencer. TCRdb trimmed public reads at Q25 via fastp, called clones via MiXCR and kept in-frame beta chains. A single entry per CDR3 protein holds the most common genes and DNA from its merged rows. This sample lists around 490,000 distinct CDR3 sequences; roughly 5.2% were detected once. 3.5% of the sample comes from the top ten. These receptors are not linked to any known antigen. The specimen was blood, either unsorted or a sorted T cell fraction (not recorded which). These TCRs come from a male donor with ankylosing spondylitis.

About this clonotype: One end of the junction does not line up with germline, which may come from a read error. The chain joins TRBV3-1 to TRBJ2-2; no reliable D call. Germline V gene sequence: CDR1 LGHDT, CDR2 YNNKEL (reference sequence). The CDR3 length is 16 residues. CDR3 DNA: TGCGCCAGCAGCCCTTATCTCCCAAGGGCCGCCGGGGAGCTGTTTTTT. Amino acid sequence: CASSPYLPRAAGELFF.

The table lists this clonotype with many counts. V and J are TRBV20-1 and TRBJ2-5; 7 positions match TRBD1. Germline CDR1 and CDR2: DFQATT and SNEGSKA (reference sequence). CDR3 length equals 11 residues. V lost 4 bases and J lost 5; bases outside the gene matches: 1. Here the CDR3 DNA reads TGCAGTGCTACCAGGGGGGAGACCCAGTACTTC. Amino acids: CSATRGETQYF.

This clonotype was seen ten or more times. The rearrangement links TRBV20-1 to TRBJ2-2, with 11 bases lining up with TRBD2. Germline V gene sequence: CDR1 DFQATT, CDR2 SNEGSKA (reference sequence). J gave up 5 bases and V 5 bases, and 7 bases lay outside the gene matches. This CDR3 has 15 amino acids. The CDR3 nucleotides read TGCAGTGCTCCTAGCGGGAGGTTAGGAACCGGGGAGCTGTTTTTT. It yields the protein CSAPSGRLGTGELFF.

This clonotype occurred many times. This sequence joins TRBV9 and TRBJ2-2; the D call may be TRBD1 or TRBD2 (5 bases each). The germline V and J ends were trimmed by 5 bases and 5 bases, with 16 bases remaining between them. The CDR3 runs 15 residues. CDR1 SGDLS and CDR2 YYNGEE come from the germline V gene. The CDR3 DNA reads as TGTGCCAGCAGGGTGGACCCGGGACGGACCGGGGAGCTGTTTTTT. It encodes CASRVDPGRTGELFF.

The table lists this clonotype with many counts. The chain recombines TRBV20-1 with TRBJ2-7; 9 nucleotides line up with TRBD2. Germline V gene sequence: CDR1 DFQATT, CDR2 SNEGSKA (reference sequence). With 2 bases clipped from V and 2 bases from J, the junction kept 4 bases outside the gene matches. CDR3 length: 14 residues. This chain's CDR3 is CSARRSGGPYEQYF. The CDR3, as DNA: TGCAGTGCTAGAAGGAGCGGGGGGCCCTACGAGCAGTACTTC.

This clonotype was recorded at least ten times. The chain joins TRBV6-1 to TRBJ1-3; the match to TRBD1 covers 10 bases. The CDR3 extends over 15 amino acids. Trimming removed 5 bases from V and 8 bases from J; junction bases left unmatched: 9. Germline V CDR1 and CDR2: MNHNS, SASEGT. The CDR3: CASSPQTGGLYTIYF. DNA for the CDR3: TGTGCCAGCAGTCCACAGACAGGGGGCCTCTACACCATATATTTT.

This clonotype was observed at least ten times. The chain carries TRBV5-4 and TRBJ2-7; 9 nucleotides match TRBD2. The ends lost 2 bases at V and 7 bases at J; junction bases unmatched: 10. Germline CDR1 SGHNT, CDR2 YYREEE (reference sequence). This CDR3 region has 15 residues. CDR3 sequence reads: CASSFKGAGGGEQYF. For the CDR3, the DNA is TGTGCCAGCAGCTTTAAAGGAGCGGGAGGAGGAGAGCAGTACTTC.

This clonotype has ten or more counts. This chain joins TRBV10-3 and TRBJ2-1; D could derive from TRBD1 or TRBD2 (5 bases each). Trimming left V 3 bases short and J 1 base short, with 10 bases between. Germline V gives CDR1 ENHRY, CDR2 SYGVKD. The CDR3 length is 15 residues. CDR3 protein: CAISDRDPSYNEQFF. In DNA form, the CDR3 reads TGTGCCATCAGTGATCGGGACCCATCCTACAATGAGCAGTTCTTC.

This clonotype was picked up many times. V and J are TRBV4-3 and TRBJ1-6; perhaps TRBD1 as D (6 bases). The CDR3 has 15 amino acids. Germline lookup yields CDR1 LGHNA and CDR2 YSLEER. Deletions cut 0 bases from V and 8 bases from J, with 11 bases between. The CDR3 DNA reads TGCGCCAGCAGCCAAGATGCACAGGGCGATTCACCCCTCCACTTT. Translating gives CASSQDAQGDSPLHF.

This clonotype has only a few counts. The chain uses TRBV6-2 or TRBV6-3 and TRBJ2-3; D unclear. Per germline, CDR1 MNHEY and CDR2 SVGEGT. The CDR3 has 16 residues. The germline V and J ends were trimmed by 7 bases and 2 bases, with 19 bases remaining between them. The CDR3 loop reads CASTHHRAPPTDTQYF. The CDR3 DNA reads TGTGCCAGCACCCACCACCGCGCCCCACCCACAGATACGCAGTATTTT.

This clonotype was observed many times. The chain links TRBV2 to TRBJ1-5, with D possibly being TRBD1 (6 bases). Germline V lookup: CDR1 SNHLY, CDR2 FYNNEI. The CDR3 is 14 residues long. The germline V and J ends were trimmed by 6 bases and 6 bases, with 15 bases remaining between them. The CDR3 loop is CASRDSFSGQPQHF. The CDR3, as DNA: TGTGCCAGCAGGGACAGCTTCTCGGGTCAGCCCCAGCATTTT. Drawing the rest from reference TRBV2 and TRBJ1-5, the complete variable domain is EPEVTQTPSHQVTQMGQEVILRCVPISNHLYFYWYRQILGQKVEFLVSFYNNEISEKSEIFDDQFSVERPDGSNFTLKIRSTKLEDSAMYFCASRDSFSGQPQHFGDGTRLSIL.

The rearrangement uses TRBV7-9 and TRBJ1-1, with D perhaps TRBD1 (6 bases). This CDR3 region has 13 residues. CDR1 is SEHNR, CDR2 FQNEAQ, per germline (reference sequence). V lost 5 bases and J lost 10, with 17 bases in between. The CDR3 here is CASSPPRGLGAFF. The CDR3 DNA is TGTGCCAGCAGCCCCCCGCGGGGGCTCGGAGCTTTCTTT.

This clonotype was recorded many times. This chain joins TRBV5-1 and TRBJ2-2; D tentatively fits TRBD1 or TRBD2 (5 bases each). The germline V and J ends were trimmed by 6 bases and 6 bases, with 18 bases remaining between them. The CDR3 totals 15 residues. Germline V CDR1 and CDR2: SGHRS, YFSETQ. CDR3 residues: CASNSRGSHAGELFF. The DNA for the CDR3 is TGCGCCAGCAACAGCCGGGGCAGCCACGCCGGGGAGCTGTTTTTT.

This clonotype was observed at least ten times. This chain uses TRBV15 with TRBJ1-5; D gene unclear. Germline CDR1 LNHNV, CDR2 YYDKDF (reference sequence). Trimming cost V 0 bases and J 2 bases, with 8 bases left between them. The length of the CDR3 is 15 residues. The CDR3 loop is CATSRDRMGNQPQHF. The CDR3 DNA follows: TGTGCCACCAGCAGAGATCGAATGGGCAATCAGCCCCAGCATTTT.

The sample holds many counts of this clonotype. The chain links TRBV6-2 or TRBV6-3 to TRBJ2-7; TRBD1 agrees at 8 bases. The CDR3 spans 16 residues. CDR1 and CDR2 from the germline V gene are MNHEY and SVGEGT. The V and J ends lost 4 bases and 3 bases, in that order; junction bases with no gene match: 11. This CDR3 reads CASSLGGQGLSYEQYF. In DNA form, the CDR3 reads TGTGCCAGCAGTTTGGGAGGACAGGGTCTTAGCTACGAGCAGTACTTC.

The genes are TRBV7-2 and TRBJ2-7; 8 bases line up with TRBD1. The CDR3 totals 13 residues. J was trimmed by 6 bases and V by 4 bases; bases with no gene match: 5. Germline V lookup: CDR1 SGHTA, CDR2 FQGNSA. DNA for the CDR3: TGTGCCAGCAGCTGGGGACAGGCCGGCGAGCAGTACTTC. Its translation is CASSWGQAGEQYF.

This clonotype appeared many times. J is TRBJ2-7 and V is TRBV28; 7 bases fit TRBD1. J gave up 0 bases and V 6 bases, and 5 bases lay outside the gene matches. Germline CDR1 is MDHEN and CDR2 is SYDVKM. There are 14 residues in the CDR3. The CDR3 reads CASSTGETSYEQYF. DNA of the CDR3: TGTGCCAGCAGCACAGGGGAGACCTCCTACGAGCAGTACTTC.

The chain links TRBV28 to TRBJ2-1; D call uncertain. From germline, CDR1 is MDHEN and CDR2 SYDVKM. The CDR3 has 11 amino acids. With 6 bases removed from V and 5 bases from J, the gap between germline ends came to 5 bases. CDR3 in amino acids: CASRLHNEQFF. In DNA, the CDR3 is TGTGCCAGCAGACTACACAATGAGCAGTTCTTC.

This clonotype was recorded many times. V usage is TRBV7-9 and J usage is TRBJ2-7; D possibly corresponds to TRBD1 (5 bases). Trimming left V 5 bases short and J 5 bases short, with 13 bases between. The germline V gene encodes CDR1 SEHNR and CDR2 FQNEAQ (reference sequence). The CDR3 is made up of 13 amino acids. CDR3 nucleotide sequence: TGTGCCAGCAGCCCCGTCGCAGGGAACGAGCAGTACTTC. It translates to CASSPVAGNEQYF.

This clonotype appeared many times. This chain uses TRBV5-6 with TRBJ2-3, with D tentatively TRBD1 (6 bases). The germline V gene has CDR1 SGHDT and CDR2 YYEEEE. Trimming cost V 5 bases and J 3 bases, with 10 bases left between them. The CDR3 runs 13 residues. For the CDR3, the DNA is TGTGCCAGCAGAGCTCAGGGGACAGATACGCAGTATTTT. It is translated as CASRAQGTDTQYF.